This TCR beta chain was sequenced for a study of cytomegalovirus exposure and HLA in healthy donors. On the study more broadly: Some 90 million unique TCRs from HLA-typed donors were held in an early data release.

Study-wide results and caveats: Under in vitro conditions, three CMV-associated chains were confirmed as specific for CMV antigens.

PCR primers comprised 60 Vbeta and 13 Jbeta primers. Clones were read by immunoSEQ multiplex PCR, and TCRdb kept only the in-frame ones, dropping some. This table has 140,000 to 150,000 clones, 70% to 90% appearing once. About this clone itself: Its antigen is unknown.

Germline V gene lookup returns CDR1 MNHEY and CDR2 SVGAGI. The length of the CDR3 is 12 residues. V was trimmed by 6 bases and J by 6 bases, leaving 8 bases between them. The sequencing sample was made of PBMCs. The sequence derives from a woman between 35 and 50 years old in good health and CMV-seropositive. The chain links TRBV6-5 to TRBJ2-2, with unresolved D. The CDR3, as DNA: TGTGCCAGCAGATATGCGGCCGGGGAGCTGTTTTTT. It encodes CASRYAAGELFF.